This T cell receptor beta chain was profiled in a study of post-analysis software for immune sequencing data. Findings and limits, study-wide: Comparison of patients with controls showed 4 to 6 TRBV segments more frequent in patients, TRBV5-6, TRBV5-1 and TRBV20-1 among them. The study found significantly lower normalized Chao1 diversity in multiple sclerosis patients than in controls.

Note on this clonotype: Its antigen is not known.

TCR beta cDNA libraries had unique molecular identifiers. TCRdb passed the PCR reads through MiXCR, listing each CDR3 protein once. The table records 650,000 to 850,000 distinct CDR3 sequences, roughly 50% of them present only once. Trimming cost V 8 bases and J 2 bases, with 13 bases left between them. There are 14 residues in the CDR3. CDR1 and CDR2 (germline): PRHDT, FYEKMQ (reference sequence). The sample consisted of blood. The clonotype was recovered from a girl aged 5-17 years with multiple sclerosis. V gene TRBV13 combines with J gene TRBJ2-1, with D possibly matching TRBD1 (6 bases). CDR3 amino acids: CASRTGSPYNEQFF. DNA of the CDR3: TGTGCCAGCCGAACAGGGTCCCCCTACAATGAGCAGTTCTTC.